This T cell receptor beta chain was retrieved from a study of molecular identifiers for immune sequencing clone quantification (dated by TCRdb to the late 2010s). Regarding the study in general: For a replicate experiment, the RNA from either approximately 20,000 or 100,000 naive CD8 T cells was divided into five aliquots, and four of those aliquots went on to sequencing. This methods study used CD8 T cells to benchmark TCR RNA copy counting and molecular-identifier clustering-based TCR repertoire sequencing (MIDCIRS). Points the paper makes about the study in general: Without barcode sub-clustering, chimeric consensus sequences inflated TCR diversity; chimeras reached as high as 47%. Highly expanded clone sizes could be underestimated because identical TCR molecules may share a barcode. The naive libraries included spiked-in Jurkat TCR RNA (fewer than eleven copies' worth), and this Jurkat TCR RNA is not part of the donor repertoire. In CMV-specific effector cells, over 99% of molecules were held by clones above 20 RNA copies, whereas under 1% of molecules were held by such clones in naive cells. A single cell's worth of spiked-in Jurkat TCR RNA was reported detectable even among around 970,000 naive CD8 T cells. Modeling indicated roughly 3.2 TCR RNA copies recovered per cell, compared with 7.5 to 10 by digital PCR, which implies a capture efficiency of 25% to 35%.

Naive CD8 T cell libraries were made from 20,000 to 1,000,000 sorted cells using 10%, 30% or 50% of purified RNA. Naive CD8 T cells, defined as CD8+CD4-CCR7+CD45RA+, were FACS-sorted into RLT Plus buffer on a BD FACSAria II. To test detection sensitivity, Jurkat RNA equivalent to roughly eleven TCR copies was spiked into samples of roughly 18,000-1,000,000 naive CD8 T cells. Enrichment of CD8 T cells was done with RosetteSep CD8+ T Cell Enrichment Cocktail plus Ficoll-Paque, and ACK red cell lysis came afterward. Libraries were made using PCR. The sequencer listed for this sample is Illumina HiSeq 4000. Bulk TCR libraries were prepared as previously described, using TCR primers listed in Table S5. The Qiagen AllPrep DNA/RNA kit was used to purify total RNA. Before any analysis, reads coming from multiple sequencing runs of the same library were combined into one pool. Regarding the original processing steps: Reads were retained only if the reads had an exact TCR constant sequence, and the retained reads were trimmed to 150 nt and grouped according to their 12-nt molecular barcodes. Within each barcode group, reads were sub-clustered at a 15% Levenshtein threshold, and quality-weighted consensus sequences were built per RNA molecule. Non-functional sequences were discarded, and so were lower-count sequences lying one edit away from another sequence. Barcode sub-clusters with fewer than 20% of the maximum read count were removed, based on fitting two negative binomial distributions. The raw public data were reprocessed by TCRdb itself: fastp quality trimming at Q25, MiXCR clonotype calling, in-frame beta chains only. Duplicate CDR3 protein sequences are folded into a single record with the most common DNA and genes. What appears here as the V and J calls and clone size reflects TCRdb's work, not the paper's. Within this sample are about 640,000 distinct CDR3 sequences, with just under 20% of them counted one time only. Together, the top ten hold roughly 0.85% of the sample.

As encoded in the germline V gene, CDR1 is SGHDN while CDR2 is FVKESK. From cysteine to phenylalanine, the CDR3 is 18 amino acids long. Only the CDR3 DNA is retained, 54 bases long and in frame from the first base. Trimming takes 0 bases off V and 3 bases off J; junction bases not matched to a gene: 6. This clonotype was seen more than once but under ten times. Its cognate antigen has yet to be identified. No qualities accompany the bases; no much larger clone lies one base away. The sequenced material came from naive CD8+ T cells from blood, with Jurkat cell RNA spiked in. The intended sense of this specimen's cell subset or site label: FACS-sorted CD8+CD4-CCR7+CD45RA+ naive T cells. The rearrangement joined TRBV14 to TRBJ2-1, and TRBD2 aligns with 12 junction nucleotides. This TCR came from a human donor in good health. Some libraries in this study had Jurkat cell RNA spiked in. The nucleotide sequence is TGTGCCAGCAGCCAAGAAACCTTGGGACTAGCGGGCTACAATGAGCAGTTCTTC. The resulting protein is CASSQETLGLAGYNEQFF.